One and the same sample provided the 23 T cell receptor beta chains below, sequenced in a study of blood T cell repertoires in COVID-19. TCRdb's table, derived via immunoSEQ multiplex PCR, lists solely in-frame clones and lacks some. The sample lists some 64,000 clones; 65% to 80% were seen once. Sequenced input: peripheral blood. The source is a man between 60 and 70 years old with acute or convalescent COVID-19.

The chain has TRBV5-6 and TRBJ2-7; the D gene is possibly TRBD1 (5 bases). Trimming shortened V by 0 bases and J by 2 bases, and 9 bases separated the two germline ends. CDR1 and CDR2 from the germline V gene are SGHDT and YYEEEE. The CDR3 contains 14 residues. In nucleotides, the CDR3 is TGTGCCAGCAGCTTGGAGGGGCGAACCTACGAGCAGTACTTC. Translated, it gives CASSLEGRTYEQYF.

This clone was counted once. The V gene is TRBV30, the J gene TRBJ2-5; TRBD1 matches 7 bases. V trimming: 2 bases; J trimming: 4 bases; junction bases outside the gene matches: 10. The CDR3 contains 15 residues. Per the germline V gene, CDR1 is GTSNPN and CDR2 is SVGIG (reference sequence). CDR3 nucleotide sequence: TGTGCCTGGAGTCTCGAGGGGGCAGTGAGAGAGACCCAGTACTTC. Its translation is CAWSLEGAVRETQYF.

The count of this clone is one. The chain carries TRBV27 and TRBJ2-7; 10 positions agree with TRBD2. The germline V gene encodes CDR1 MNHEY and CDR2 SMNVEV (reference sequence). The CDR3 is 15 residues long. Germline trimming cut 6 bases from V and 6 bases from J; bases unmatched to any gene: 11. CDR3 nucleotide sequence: TGTGCCAGCAGGACCTCTCAGGGACTAGCGCCCGAGCAGTACTTC. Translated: CASRTSQGLAPEQYF.

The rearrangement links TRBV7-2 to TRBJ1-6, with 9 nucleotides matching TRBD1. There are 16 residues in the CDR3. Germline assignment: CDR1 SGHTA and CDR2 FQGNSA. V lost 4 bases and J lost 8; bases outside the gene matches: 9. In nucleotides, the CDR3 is TGTGCCAGCAGCTCACGAAGTGGGACAGGGTATTCACCCCTCCACTTT. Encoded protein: CASSSRSGTGYSPLHF.

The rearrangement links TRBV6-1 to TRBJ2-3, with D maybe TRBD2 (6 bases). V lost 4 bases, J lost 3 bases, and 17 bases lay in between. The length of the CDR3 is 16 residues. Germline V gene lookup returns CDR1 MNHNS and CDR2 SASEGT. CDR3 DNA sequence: TGTGCCAGCAGTGGTGGTTGGGGGAGGCGAACAGATACGCAGTATTTT. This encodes CASSGGWGRRTDTQYF.

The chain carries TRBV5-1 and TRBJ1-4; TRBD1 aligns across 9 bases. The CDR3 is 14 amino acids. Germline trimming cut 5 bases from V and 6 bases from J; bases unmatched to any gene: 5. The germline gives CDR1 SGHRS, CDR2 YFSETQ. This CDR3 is CASRPGTGYEKLFF. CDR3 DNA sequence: TGCGCCAGCAGGCCCGGGACAGGGTATGAAAAACTGTTTTTT.

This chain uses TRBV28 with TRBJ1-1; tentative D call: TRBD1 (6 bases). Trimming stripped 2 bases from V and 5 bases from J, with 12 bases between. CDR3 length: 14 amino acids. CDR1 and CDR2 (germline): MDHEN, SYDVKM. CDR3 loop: CASSLRHRVTEAFF. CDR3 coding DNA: TGTGCCAGCAGTTTAAGGCACAGGGTAACTGAAGCTTTCTTT.

CDR3 region: CASSSRDRGPSAYGYTF. DNA for the CDR3: TGTGCCAGTAGTTCCCGGGACAGGGGGCCCTCGGCCTATGGCTACACCTTC. The chain recombines TRBV19 with TRBJ1-2; 12 nucleotides agree with TRBD1. V was pared by 5 bases and J by 4 bases, with 11 bases of the junction left unmatched. Germline lookup yields CDR1 LNHDA and CDR2 SQIVND (reference sequence). The CDR3 is 17 amino acids.

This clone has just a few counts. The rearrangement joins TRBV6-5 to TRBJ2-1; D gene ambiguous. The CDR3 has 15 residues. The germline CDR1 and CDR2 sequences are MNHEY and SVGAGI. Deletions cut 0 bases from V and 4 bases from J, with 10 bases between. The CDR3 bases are TGTGCCAGCAGTTACTCGATCTCACGGTACAATGAGCAGTTCTTC. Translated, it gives CASSYSISRYNEQFF.

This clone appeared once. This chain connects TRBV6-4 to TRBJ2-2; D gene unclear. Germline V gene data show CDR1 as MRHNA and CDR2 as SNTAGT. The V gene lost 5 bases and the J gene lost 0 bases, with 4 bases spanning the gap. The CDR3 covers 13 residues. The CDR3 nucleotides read TGTGCCAGCAGTCTTACGAACACCGGGGAGCTGTTTTTT. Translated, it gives CASSLTNTGELFF.

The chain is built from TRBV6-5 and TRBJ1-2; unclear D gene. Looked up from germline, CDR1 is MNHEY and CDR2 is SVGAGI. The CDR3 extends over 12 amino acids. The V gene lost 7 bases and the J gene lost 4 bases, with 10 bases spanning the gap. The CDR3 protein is CASMELGYGYTF. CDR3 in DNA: TGTGCCAGCATGGAGTTGGGCTATGGCTACACCTTC.

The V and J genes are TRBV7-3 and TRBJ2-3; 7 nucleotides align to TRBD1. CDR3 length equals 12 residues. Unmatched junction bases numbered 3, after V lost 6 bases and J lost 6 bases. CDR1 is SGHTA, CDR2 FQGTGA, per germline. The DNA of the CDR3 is TGTGCCAGCAGGTCACAGGGGGATACGCAGTATTTT. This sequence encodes CASRSQGDTQYF.

The CDR3 region is CASSLTGLAGEGDEQFF. DNA of the CDR3: TGTGCCAGCAGCTTGACGGGACTAGCGGGAGAAGGGGATGAGCAGTTCTTC. V usage is TRBV11-2 and J usage is TRBJ2-1, with 14 bases lining up with TRBD2. This CDR3 contains 17 residues. Looked up from germline, CDR1 is SGHAT and CDR2 is FQNNGV. The V segment lost 3 bases and the J segment 8 bases; nucleotides outside the gene matches: 9. Variable domain in full (rest from reference TRBV11-2 and TRBJ2-1): EAGVAQSPRYKIIEKRQSVAFWCNPISGHATLYWYQQILGQGPKLLIQFQNNGVVDDSQLPKDRFSAERLKGVDSTLKIQPAKLEDSAVYLCASSLTGLAGEGDEQFFGPGTRLTVL.

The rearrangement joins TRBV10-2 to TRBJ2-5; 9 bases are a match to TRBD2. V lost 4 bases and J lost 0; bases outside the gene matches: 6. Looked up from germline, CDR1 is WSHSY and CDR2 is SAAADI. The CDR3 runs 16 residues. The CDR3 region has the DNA TGCGCCAGCAGTGGTCTAGCGGGATCGTACCAAGAGACCCAGTACTTC. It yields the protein CASSGLAGSYQETQYF.

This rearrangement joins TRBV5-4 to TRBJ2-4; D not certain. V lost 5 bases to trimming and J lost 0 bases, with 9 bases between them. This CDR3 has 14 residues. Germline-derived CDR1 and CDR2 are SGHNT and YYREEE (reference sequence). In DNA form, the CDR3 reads TGTGCCAGCAGTGACTCTTTAGCCAAAAACATTCAGTACTTC. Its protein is CASSDSLAKNIQYF.

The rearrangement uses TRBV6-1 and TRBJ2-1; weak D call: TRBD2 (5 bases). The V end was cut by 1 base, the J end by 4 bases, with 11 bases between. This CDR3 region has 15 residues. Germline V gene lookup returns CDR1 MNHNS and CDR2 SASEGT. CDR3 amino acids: CASSEGPAAYNEQFF. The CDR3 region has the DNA TGTGCCAGCAGTGAAGGGCCAGCGGCTTACAATGAGCAGTTCTTC.

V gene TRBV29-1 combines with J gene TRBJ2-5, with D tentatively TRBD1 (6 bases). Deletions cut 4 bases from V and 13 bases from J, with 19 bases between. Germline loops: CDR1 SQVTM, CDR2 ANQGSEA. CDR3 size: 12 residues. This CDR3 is CSVGRGMGDAYF. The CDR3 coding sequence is TGCAGCGTTGGCAGGGGTATGGGGGACGCGTACTTC.

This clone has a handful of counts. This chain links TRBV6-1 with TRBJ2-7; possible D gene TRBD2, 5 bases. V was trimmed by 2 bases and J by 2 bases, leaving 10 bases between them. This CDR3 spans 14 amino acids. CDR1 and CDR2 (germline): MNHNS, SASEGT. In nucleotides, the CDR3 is TGTGCCAGCAGTGAAAACGGGGTACCCTACGAGCAGTACTTC. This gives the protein CASSENGVPYEQYF.

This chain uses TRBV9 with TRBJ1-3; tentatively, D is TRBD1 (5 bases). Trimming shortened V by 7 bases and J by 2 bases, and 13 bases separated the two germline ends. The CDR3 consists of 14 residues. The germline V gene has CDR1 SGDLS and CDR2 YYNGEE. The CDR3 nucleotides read TGTGCCAGCGGGGACTCATGGACTGGAAACACCATATATTTT. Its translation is CASGDSWTGNTIYF.

CDR3 residues: CARSSPYRGDKTYSNQPQHF. DNA of the CDR3: TGTGCCAGAAGCTCCCCCTATCGGGGGGACAAGACCTATAGCAATCAGCCCCAGCATTTT. The chain combines TRBV7-5 with TRBJ1-5. TRBV7-5 is assigned pseudogene status. The CDR3 contains 20 residues.

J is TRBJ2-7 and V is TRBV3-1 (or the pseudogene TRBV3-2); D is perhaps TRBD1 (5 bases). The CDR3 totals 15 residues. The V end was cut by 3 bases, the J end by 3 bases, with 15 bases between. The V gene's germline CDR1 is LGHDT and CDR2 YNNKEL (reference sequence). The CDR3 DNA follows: TGTGCCAGCAGCCATCCCACGAACGGACACTACGAGCAGTACTTC. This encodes CASSHPTNGHYEQYF.

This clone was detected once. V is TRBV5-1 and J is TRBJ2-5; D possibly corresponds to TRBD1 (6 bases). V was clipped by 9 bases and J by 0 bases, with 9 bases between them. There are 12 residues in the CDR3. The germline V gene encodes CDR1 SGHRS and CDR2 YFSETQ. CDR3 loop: CATTGNQETQYF. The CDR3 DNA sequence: TGCGCCACAACAGGGAACCAAGAGACCCAGTACTTC.

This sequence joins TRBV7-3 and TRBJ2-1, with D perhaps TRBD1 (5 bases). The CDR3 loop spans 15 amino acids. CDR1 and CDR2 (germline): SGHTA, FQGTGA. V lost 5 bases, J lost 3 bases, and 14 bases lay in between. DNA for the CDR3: TGTGCCAGCAGCGCGGACACGCCCGGCTACAATGAGCAGTTCTTC. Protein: CASSADTPGYNEQFF.